This T cell receptor (beta chain) was captured by sequencing in a study of OX40 agonist ivuxolimab in advanced cancers. The overall study: The treatment was a fully human IgG2 OX40 agonist, ivuxolimab.

The repertoire was sequenced with immunoSEQ multiplex PCR; TCRdb's copy has only in-frame clones and lacks some. Among more than 45,000 clones listed, 70% to 90% were seen once. Peripheral blood came from all dose cohorts at three timepoints. The origin of this receptor is an adult with an advanced solid tumor such as melanoma, head and neck, liver or kidney cancer. This specimen was CD4+ or CD8+ T cells sorted from blood, taken in a trial of the OX40 agonist ivuxolimab.

The CDR3 sequence: CASSLRDRGIGTEAFF. DNA for the CDR3: TGCGCCAGCAGCTTGCGGGACAGGGGTATCGGCACTGAAGCTTTCTTT. The chain combines TRBV5-1 with TRBJ1-1; 10 bases line up with TRBD1. This CDR3 region has 16 residues. Germline V gives CDR1 SGHRS, CDR2 YFSETQ. V lost 1 base and J lost 4; bases outside the gene matches: 7. The variable domain in full, completed from reference TRBV5-1 and TRBJ1-1, reads KAGVTQTPRYLIKTRGQQVTLSCSPISGHRSVSWYQQTPGQGLQFLFEYFSETQRNKGNFPGRFSGRQFSNSRSEMNVSTLELGDSALYLCASSLRDRGIGTEAFFGQGTRLTVV.